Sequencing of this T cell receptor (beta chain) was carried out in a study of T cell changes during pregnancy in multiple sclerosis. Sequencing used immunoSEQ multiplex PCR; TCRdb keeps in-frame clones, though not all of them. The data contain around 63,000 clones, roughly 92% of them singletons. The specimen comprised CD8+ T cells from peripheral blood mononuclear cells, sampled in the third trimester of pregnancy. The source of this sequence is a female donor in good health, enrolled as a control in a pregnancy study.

For the CDR3, the DNA is TGTGCCAGCAGTTCCCCCCCGGGACAGGTGAGCTCCTACGAGCAGTACTTC. Encoded protein: CASSSPPGQVSSYEQYF. The rearrangement joins TRBV27 to TRBJ2-7, with 8 bases matching TRBD1. Germline assignment: CDR1 MNHEY and CDR2 SMNVEV (reference sequence). This CDR3 contains 17 residues. V lost 4 bases, J lost 0 bases, and 11 bases stayed unmatched.